A single sample gave rise to the 24 T cell receptor beta chains below, sequenced in a study of blood T cell repertoires in COVID-19. The assay was immunoSEQ multiplex PCR, and TCRdb's table has in-frame clones only and misses some. The table includes about 35,000 clones, about nine tenths detected once. Material for sequencing was peripheral blood. These receptors all come from an elderly man with active COVID-19.

The chain is built from TRBV30 and TRBJ1-6; D call uncertain. CDR3 length: 18 amino acids. CDR1 and CDR2 (germline): GTSNPN, SVGIG (reference sequence). V was cut by 0 bases and J by 6 bases, with 21 bases left in between. The CDR3 DNA reads as TGTGCCTGGAGTGTAGTGGGCCAGATCACGGATCTTAATTCACCCCTCCACTTT. Translation gives CAWSVVGQITDLNSPLHF. The full variable domain, its missing parts supplied by reference TRBV30 and TRBJ1-6, is SQTIHQWPATLVQPVGSPLSLECTVEGTSNPNLYWYRQAAGRGLQLLFYSVGIGQISSEVPQNLSASRPQDRQFILSSKKLLLSDSGFYLCAWSVVGQITDLNSPLHFGNGTRLTVT.

This chain joins TRBV6-5 and TRBJ1-2; 10 bases map to TRBD1. Germline trimming cut 6 bases from V and 8 bases from J; bases unmatched to any gene: 9. Germline CDR1 reads MNHEY; CDR2 reads SVGAGI. The CDR3 consists of 14 residues. The CDR3 bases are TGTGCCAGCAGGCGGACAGGGGGTCAGGACGGCTACACCTTC. Its translation is CASRRTGGQDGYTF.

Only one count was recorded for this clone. The rearrangement links TRBV18 to TRBJ1-1, with 9 bases lining up with TRBD1. V shed 2 bases, J shed 5 bases, and the junction held 6 bases outside the gene matches. The CDR3 length is 15 residues. Germline values: CDR1 KGHSH, CDR2 LQKENI. In DNA, the CDR3 is TGTGCCAGCTCACCAAACGGACAGGGGCGTACTGAAGCTTTCTTT. Residues: CASSPNGQGRTEAFF.

The CDR3 sequence is CASSNGYNEQFF. DNA for the CDR3: TGCGCCAGCAGTAACGGCTACAATGAGCAGTTCTTC. V and J are TRBV10-1 and TRBJ2-1, with unresolved D. This CDR3 comprises 12 residues. Germline V gene sequence: CDR1 WNHNN, CDR2 SYGVQD (reference sequence). V lost 5 bases, J lost 3 bases, and 5 bases lay in between.

The table lists this clone with a count of one. V gene TRBV6-2 or TRBV6-3 combines with J gene TRBJ2-7; 10 bases map to TRBD2. Germline assignment: CDR1 MNHEY and CDR2 SVGEGT. CDR3 length equals 15 residues. With 4 bases clipped from V and 0 bases from J, the junction kept 3 bases outside the gene matches. The CDR3 nucleotides are TGTGCCAGCAGTTCCTGGACTAGCGGCTCCTACGAGCAGTACTTC. This translates into CASSSWTSGSYEQYF.

V and J are TRBV10-2 and TRBJ2-5; D gene ambiguous. Germline V gene sequence: CDR1 WSHSY, CDR2 SAAADI. Trimming left V 6 bases short and J 1 base short, with 27 bases between. The CDR3 is 19 residues long. CDR3 sequence reads: CASRGWSDDSREIQETQYF. CDR3 DNA sequence: TGCGCCAGCAGAGGATGGTCGGATGATAGCAGAGAAATCCAAGAGACCCAGTACTTC.

Here the CDR3 DNA reads TGCAGCGTTGAAAGGACAGGCCTTGGCTACACCTTC. It yields the protein CSVERTGLGYTF. The gene calls are TRBV29-1 and TRBJ1-2; TRBD1 matches 7 bases. The CDR3 covers 12 residues. The J segment lost 7 bases and the V segment lost 2 bases, leaving 4 bases of the junction unmatched. Germline V CDR1 and CDR2: SQVTM, ANQGSEA.

The rearrangement uses TRBV3-1 (or the pseudogene TRBV3-2) and TRBJ2-5; the D gene is possibly TRBD2 (7 bases). The CDR3 has 15 residues. The germline V and J ends were trimmed by 9 bases and 6 bases, with 23 bases remaining between them. CDR1 is LGHDT and CDR2 is YNNKEL in the germline V gene (reference sequence). The CDR3 loop is CASNPRGLAMKTQYF. The DNA of the CDR3 is TGTGCCAGTAACCCGCGGGGGCTAGCGATGAAGACCCAGTACTTC.

The chain combines TRBV24-1 with TRBJ2-7; TRBD2 matches 7 bases. Germline CDR1 and CDR2: KGHDR and SFDVKD. The V segment lost 6 bases and the J segment 7 bases; nucleotides outside the gene matches: 11. The CDR3 loop spans 14 amino acids. In nucleotides, the CDR3 is TGTGCCACCAGTTCCCCCGGCGGGAGAGAAGAGCAGTACTTC. Translation: CATSSPGGREEQYF.

The gene calls are TRBV21-1 and TRBJ1-1; TRBD1 is taken as the D call from the table, unchecked against the DNA. TRBV21-1 is a documented pseudogene. The length of the CDR3 is 17 residues. The CDR3 nucleotides read TGTGCCAGCAGCAAACAGGGGCCGGTATTGATGAACACTGAAGCTTTCTTT. This sequence encodes CASSKQGPVLMNTEAFF.

This chain links TRBV7-2 with TRBJ2-1; the match to TRBD1 covers 9 bases. The germline V gene has CDR1 SGHTA and CDR2 FQGNSA. J lost 8 bases, V lost 4 bases, and 9 bases had no gene match. The length of the CDR3 is 15 residues. The CDR3 nucleotides read TGTGCCAGCAGCTATACAGGGGGCGCGGGCCATGAGCAGTTCTTC. It encodes CASSYTGGAGHEQFF.

The CDR3 DNA reads TGTGCCAGCAGCTCCGACAGGGCCACTGAAGCTTTCTTT. Translated: CASSSDRATEAFF. The chain is built from TRBV27 and TRBJ1-1, with 7 bases identical to TRBD1. Germline trimming cut 6 bases from V and 4 bases from J; bases unmatched to any gene: 5. The CDR3 sequence is 13 residues long. In germline, CDR1 is MNHEY, CDR2 SMNVEV (reference sequence).

This clone was recorded once. The chain has TRBV5-4 and TRBJ2-3, with TRBD2 matching over 8 bases. V dropped 4 bases and J dropped 4; count of bases not matched to a gene: 11. CDR3 length: 16 amino acids. Per germline, CDR1 SGHNT and CDR2 YYREEE (reference sequence). The CDR3 DNA follows: TGTGCCAGCAGCGCCCCCACCGGGAGGGCCGCAGATACGCAGTATTTT. Translated: CASSAPTGRAADTQYF.

J is TRBJ1-5 and V is TRBV4-3; tentatively, D is TRBD1 (6 bases). The V gene's germline CDR1 is LGHNA and CDR2 YSLEER. V lost 7 bases, J lost 0 bases, and 16 bases lay in between. This CDR3 region has 16 residues. CDR3 amino acids: CASNTDSCYSNQPQHF. The CDR3 coding sequence is TGCGCCAGCAACACGGACAGTTGTTATAGCAATCAGCCCCAGCATTTT.

The chain employs TRBV5-1 and TRBJ2-3; 10 bases agree with TRBD1. The CDR3 length is 16 residues. Looked up from germline, CDR1 is SGHRS and CDR2 is YFSETQ. Losses at the gene ends were 2 bases for V and 2 bases for J; bases not matched to a gene: 5. For the CDR3, the DNA is TGCGCCAGCAGCTTCGGGACAGGGGACAACACAGATACGCAGTATTTT. Translating gives CASSFGTGDNTDTQYF. The full variable domain, its missing parts supplied by reference TRBV5-1 and TRBJ2-3, is KAGVTQTPRYLIKTRGQQVTLSCSPISGHRSVSWYQQTPGQGLQFLFEYFSETQRNKGNFPGRFSGRQFSNSRSEMNVSTLELGDSALYLCASSFGTGDNTDTQYFGPGTRLTVL.

This clone has only one observation. The genes are TRBV3-1 (or the pseudogene TRBV3-2) and TRBJ2-7, with D tentatively TRBD2 (6 bases). CDR1 is LGHDT and CDR2 is YNNKEL in the germline V gene (reference sequence). V shed 4 bases and J shed 3 bases, with 19 bases lying between them. This CDR3 spans 16 amino acids. CDR3 sequence: CASSPEGGGRLYEQYF. The CDR3 nucleotides are TGTGCCAGCAGCCCAGAGGGTGGGGGGAGACTCTACGAGCAGTACTTC.

The rearrangement joins TRBV29-1 to TRBJ2-1; 8 bases are shared with TRBD2. The germline V gene has CDR1 SQVTM and CDR2 ANQGSEA. Trimming removed 7 bases from V and 7 bases from J; junction bases left unmatched: 6. There are 12 residues in the CDR3. CDR3 nucleotides: TGCAGCGGGGCTAGCGGGTTAAATGAGCAGTTCTTC. Amino acid sequence: CSGASGLNEQFF.

The gene calls are TRBV21-1 and TRBJ2-1; no DNA check was done on the table's D call, TRBD2. TRBV21-1 is an annotated pseudogene. This CDR3 contains 20 residues. In nucleotides, the CDR3 is TGTGCCATCGGATCTTTATCGGACGGGACTAGCGGGGCTCGACTTAATGAGCAGTTCTTC. This codes for CAIGSLSDGTSGARLNEQFF.

This clone was counted a single time. J is TRBJ2-1 and V is TRBV27; D remains unclear. Germline V lookup: CDR1 MNHEY, CDR2 SMNVEV (reference sequence). There are 15 residues in the CDR3. V gave up 1 base and J gave up 4 bases, with 11 bases separating them. The CDR3 DNA sequence: TGTGCCAGCAGTTTATTCCGGAGCCCTTACAATGAGCAGTTCTTC. Amino acids: CASSLFRSPYNEQFF.

The CDR3 DNA reads as TGTGCCAGCACTATTTGGGTTGGGACTAGCGGGAGGAGGAGCGCAGATACGCAGTATTTT. The encoded protein is CASTIWVGTSGRRSADTQYF. V usage is TRBV7-9 and J usage is TRBJ2-3, with 15 bases matching TRBD2. CDR3 length: 20 amino acids. Germline CDR1 is SEHNR and CDR2 is FQNEAQ (reference sequence). V dropped 7 bases and J dropped 4; count of bases not matched to a gene: 18.

J is TRBJ2-2 and V is TRBV7-2, with D possibly matching TRBD1 (5 bases). V dropped 4 bases and J dropped 4 bases, with 13 bases sitting between them. This CDR3 contains 15 residues. The germline CDR1 and CDR2 sequences are SGHTA and FQGNSA. Written as DNA, the CDR3 is TGTGCCAGCAGCTCCCAGGGATGGGGCACCGGGGAGCTGTTTTTT. Protein product: CASSSQGWGTGELFF.

This rearrangement joins TRBV19 to TRBJ1-5, with 11 bases identical to TRBD1. The CDR3 is made up of 18 amino acids. The trim removed 4 bases at V and 0 bases at J, leaving 8 bases unmatched. Germline values: CDR1 LNHDA, CDR2 SQIVND (reference sequence). DNA for the CDR3: TGTGCCAGTAGTACTACCGGGACAGGGGGTTATAGCAATCAGCCCCAGCATTTT. This translates into CASSTTGTGGYSNQPQHF.

The chain links TRBV5-5 to TRBJ2-7, with 7 bases lining up with TRBD1. The germline V gene encodes CDR1 SGHKS and CDR2 YYEKEE (reference sequence). This CDR3 has 15 amino acids. The trim removed 2 bases at V and 0 bases at J, leaving 5 bases unmatched. CDR3 protein: CASSFPRDSSYEQYF. The CDR3 DNA reads as TGTGCCAGCAGCTTCCCCCGGGACAGCTCCTACGAGCAGTACTTC. The entire variable domain, with the rest obtained from reference TRBV5-5 and TRBJ2-7, is as follows: DAGVTQSPTHLIKTRGQQVTLRCSPISGHKSVSWYQQVLGQGPQFIFQYYEKEERGRGNFPDRFSARQFPNYSSELNVNALLLGDSALYLCASSFPRDSSYEQYFGPGTRLTVT.

This clone turned up a few times. The J gene is TRBJ2-5, the V gene TRBV9; a possible D gene is TRBD2 (5 bases). Trimming stripped 3 bases from V and 5 bases from J, with 17 bases between. Germline loops: CDR1 SGDLS, CDR2 YYNGEE. The CDR3 has 15 amino acids. CDR3 DNA: TGTGCCAGCAGCGGAGGAGCCTCCTCGGGGGAGACCCAGTACTTC. Its translation: CASSGGASSGETQYF.